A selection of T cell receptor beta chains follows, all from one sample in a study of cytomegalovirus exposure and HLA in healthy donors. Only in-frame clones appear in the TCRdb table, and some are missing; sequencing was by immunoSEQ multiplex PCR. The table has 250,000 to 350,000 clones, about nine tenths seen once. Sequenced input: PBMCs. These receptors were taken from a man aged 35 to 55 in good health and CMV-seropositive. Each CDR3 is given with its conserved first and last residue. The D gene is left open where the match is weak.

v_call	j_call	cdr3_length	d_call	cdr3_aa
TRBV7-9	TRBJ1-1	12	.	CASSMNRVGAFF
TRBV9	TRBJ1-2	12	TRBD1	CASSAPGGGYTF
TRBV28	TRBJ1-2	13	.	CASSLRVGYGYTF
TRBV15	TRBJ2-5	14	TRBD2	CATKTGGGQETQYF
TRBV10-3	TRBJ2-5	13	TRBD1	CAISGGQGQTQYF
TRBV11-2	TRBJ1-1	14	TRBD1	CASSSGTEYTEAFF
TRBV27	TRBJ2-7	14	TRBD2	CASSFGLAGYEQYF
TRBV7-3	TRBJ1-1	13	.	CASSFGGGTEAFF
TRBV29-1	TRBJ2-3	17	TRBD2	CSVSSGGGARRTDTQYF
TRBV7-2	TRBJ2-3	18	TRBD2	CASSHFPGLAVSTDTQYF
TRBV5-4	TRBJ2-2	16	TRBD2	CASSSRTSGSTGELFF
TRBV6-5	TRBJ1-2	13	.	CASYTAENYGYTF
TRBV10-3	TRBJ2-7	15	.	CAIGVGRESSYEQYF
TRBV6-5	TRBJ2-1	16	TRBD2	CASSYVGGRAGNEQFF
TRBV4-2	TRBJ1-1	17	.	CASSQEVRGRQNTEAFF
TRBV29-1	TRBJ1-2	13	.	CSVVSVSNYGYTF
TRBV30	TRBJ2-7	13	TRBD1	CAWSVGTAYEQYF
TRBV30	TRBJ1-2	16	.	CAWSPTGQGASNGYTF
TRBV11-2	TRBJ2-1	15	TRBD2	CASSLGREGLYEQFF
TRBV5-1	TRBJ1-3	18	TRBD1	CASSLDILQGAAGNTIYF
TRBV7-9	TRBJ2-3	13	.	CALTVRVTDTQYF
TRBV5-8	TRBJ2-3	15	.	CASSTLGLSTDTQYF
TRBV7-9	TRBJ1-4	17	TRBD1	CSSSRDRGVGTNEKLFF
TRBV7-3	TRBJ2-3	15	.	CASSLLGQRTDTQYF
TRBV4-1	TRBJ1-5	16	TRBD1	CASSQVGQYSNQPQHF
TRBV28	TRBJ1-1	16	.	CATRPTAGMFYTEAFF
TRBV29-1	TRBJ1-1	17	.	CSVFTSRKRHTNTEAFF
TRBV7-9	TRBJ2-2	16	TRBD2	CASSLTRGAYAGELFF
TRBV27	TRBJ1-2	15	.	CASSLQGLANYGYTF
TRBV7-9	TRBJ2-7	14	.	CASSGLRGSYEQYF
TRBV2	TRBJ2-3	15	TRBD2	CASGGLAGLVDTQYF
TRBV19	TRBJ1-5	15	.	CASSLGYRRDQPQHF
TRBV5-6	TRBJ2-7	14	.	CASSLTVPNGEQYF
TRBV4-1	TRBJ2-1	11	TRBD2	CASSQTGTSVF
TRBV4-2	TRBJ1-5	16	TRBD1	CASSQDITGANQPQHF
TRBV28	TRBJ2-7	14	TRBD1	CAVTTGQGAYEQYF
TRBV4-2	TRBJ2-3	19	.	CASSQDIQGWAGRTDTQYF
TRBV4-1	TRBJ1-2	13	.	CASSQEPGSGYTF
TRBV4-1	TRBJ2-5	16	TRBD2	CASSRTGLADQETQYF
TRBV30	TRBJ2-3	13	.	CAWSGGVRDTQYF
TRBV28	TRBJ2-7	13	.	CASSLMSSYEQYF
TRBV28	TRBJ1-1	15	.	CASSTGRRRNTEAFF
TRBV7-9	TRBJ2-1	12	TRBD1	CSSSLEGGGMIF
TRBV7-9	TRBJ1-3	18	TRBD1	CASSSQLRQGDSGNTIYF
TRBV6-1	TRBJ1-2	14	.	CASSEAAGLGGYTF
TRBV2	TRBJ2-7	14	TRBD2	CASSSGRKSYEQYF
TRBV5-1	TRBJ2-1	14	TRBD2	CASSLTSGYNEQFF
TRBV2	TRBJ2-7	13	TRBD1	CASSQGAGYEQYF
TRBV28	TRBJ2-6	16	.	CASTLTVNSGANVLTF
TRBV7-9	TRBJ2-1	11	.	CASNFWGVQFF
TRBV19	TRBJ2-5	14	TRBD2	CASRLAGGAETQYF